This entry lists 20 T cell receptor beta chains sequenced from one sample in a study of shared clonotypes between healthy human individuals (dated by TCRdb to between 2020 and 2021). For the CD8 naive samples, CD45RO-negative cells were positively selected for CCR7, yielding a CD45RA+CCR7+ population from which TemRA cells were excluded. Preparation of the library involved the immunoSEQ multiplex PCR assay. Drawn from immuneACCESS, this table holds only the in-frame rearrangements with V and J called that TCRdb kept. Clones are partly lost; checked studies trace under half to an unresolved V gene and leave the rest unexplained. This sample comprises around 2,100,000 clones, about 95% of them detected only once. The ten largest account for more than 0.9% of the sample. Sequencing input: naive CD8+ T cells sorted from blood. The cell subset or site label of this sample denotes: CD45RA+CCR7+. These receptor sequences come from a man between 18 and 35 years old in good health.

The gene calls are TRBV11-2 and TRBJ2-3; no definite D call. Trimming removed 2 bases from V and 5 bases from J, with 5 bases in between. Germline V gene sequence: CDR1 SGHAT, CDR2 FQNNGV. CDR3 length: 12 amino acids. CDR3 residues: CASSLLGDTQYF. CDR3 coding DNA: TGTGCCAGCAGCTTACTAGGAGATACGCAGTATTTT.

On this clone itself: A much larger clone sits a single nucleotide away, making a read error possible. The same CDR3 can be traced to other DNA sequences in this sample. The J gene is TRBJ1-1, the V gene TRBV7-8, with D uncertain. The CDR3 is 13 amino acids. V was shortened by 1 base and J by 1 base, with 4 bases between the two germline ends. From germline, CDR1 is SGHVS and CDR2 FQNEAQ. CDR3 sequence (DNA): TGTGCCAGCAGCTTAGGACAGAACACTGAAGCTTTCTTT. This codes for CASSLGQNTEAFF. Full variable domain (missing parts from reference TRBV7-8 and TRBJ1-1): GAGVSQSPRYKVAKRGQDVALRCDPISGHVSLFWYQQALGQGPEFLTYFQNEAQLDKSGLPSDRFFAERPEGSVSTLKIQRTQQEDSAVYLCASSLGQNTEAFFGQGTRLTVV.

V usage is TRBV7-9 and J usage is TRBJ2-7; 7 nucleotides line up with TRBD1. V trimming: 8 bases; J trimming: 3 bases; junction bases outside the gene matches: 13. The CDR3 extends over 15 amino acids. Germline CDR1 SEHNR, CDR2 FQNEAQ (reference sequence). The CDR3 bases are TGTGCCAGCCTAAAAGGGGCAGGGGGTAGCTACGAGCAGTACTTC. Encoded protein: CASLKGAGGSYEQYF.

This clone has a single count. CDR3: CASSFGTGGYEQFF. In nucleotides, the CDR3 is TGTGCCAGCAGCTTCGGGACAGGGGGCTATGAGCAGTTCTTC. V usage is TRBV11-2 and J usage is TRBJ2-1, with 12 bases aligning to TRBD1. Germline lookup yields CDR1 SGHAT and CDR2 FQNNGV. J lost 8 bases, V lost 3 bases, and 2 bases had no gene match. The CDR3 is 14 residues long.

With regard to this clone: The same CDR3 also results from other DNA sequences found in this sample. This chain joins TRBV27 and TRBJ1-1, with a tentative D call TRBD1 (5 bases). V was cut by 5 bases and J by 5 bases, with 12 bases left in between. CDR1 and CDR2 (germline): MNHEY, SMNVEV (reference sequence). CDR3 size: 13 residues. This CDR3 reads CASSPGGGTEAFF. The CDR3 DNA follows: TGTGCCAGCAGTCCCGGGGGGGGGACTGAAGCTTTCTTT.

The chain couples TRBV27 to TRBJ1-2, with TRBD1 matching 7 bases. This CDR3 is 16 amino acids long. Germline V gene lookup returns CDR1 MNHEY and CDR2 SMNVEV (reference sequence). J lost 3 bases, V lost 5 bases, and 12 bases had no gene match. CDR3 coding DNA: TGTGCCAGCAGTACGCTGACAGGGATGAGAGACTATGGCTACACCTTC. Residues: CASSTLTGMRDYGYTF.

This chain joins TRBV5-4 and TRBJ2-7; the D is unclear. V lost 1 base, J lost 2 bases, and 7 bases lay in between. The germline gives CDR1 SGHNT, CDR2 YYREEE (reference sequence). The CDR3 totals 13 residues. CDR3 residues: CASSLTATYEQYF. In nucleotides, the CDR3 is TGTGCCAGCAGCTTGACTGCTACCTACGAGCAGTACTTC.

In regard to this clone: Other DNA sequences in this sample translate to the same CDR3. This chain links TRBV4-1 with TRBJ2-7, with D maybe TRBD2 (6 bases). In germline, CDR1 is MGHRA, CDR2 YSYEKL. The CDR3 contains 14 residues. V was trimmed by 1 base and J by 1 base, leaving 8 bases between them. CDR3 in amino acids: CASSQVRGSYEQYF. CDR3 coding DNA: TGCGCCAGCAGCCAAGTCCGGGGGTCCTACGAGCAGTACTTC.

The rearrangement uses TRBV27 and TRBJ2-3; TRBD2 matches 13 bases. The trim removed 5 bases at V and 10 bases at J, leaving 15 bases unmatched. Germline assignment: CDR1 MNHEY and CDR2 SMNVEV (reference sequence). The CDR3 loop spans 17 amino acids. CDR3: CASSLSGLAGAFGAQYF. Written as DNA, the CDR3 is TGTGCCAGCAGTCTCTCCGGACTAGCGGGGGCGTTTGGGGCGCAGTATTTT.

The chain joins TRBV5-4 to TRBJ2-2; D remains ambiguous. CDR1 and CDR2 (germline): SGHNT, YYREEE (reference sequence). Trimming cost V 3 bases and J 4 bases, with 4 bases left between them. The CDR3 has 12 amino acids. In nucleotides, the CDR3 is TGTGCCAGCAGCTCCGTCACCGGGGAGCTGTTTTTT. It translates to CASSSVTGELFF.

The rearrangement uses TRBV28 and TRBJ1-6; TRBD1 is a possible D gene (5 bases). This CDR3 comprises 15 residues. Germline CDR1 and CDR2: MDHEN and SYDVKM. Between the trimmed V and J ends, which lost 10 bases and 0 bases, there was a span of 13 bases. The CDR3 is CATLRGSSYNSPLHF. CDR3 DNA sequence: TGTGCCACCCTTCGGGGGAGCTCCTATAATTCACCCCTCCACTTT.

This chain connects TRBV10-2 to TRBJ2-1; D is unresolved. Germline V lookup: CDR1 WSHSY, CDR2 SAAADI. Trimming cost V 8 bases and J 7 bases, with 6 bases left between them. CDR3 length: 10 residues. CDR3 amino acids: CASWGNEQFF. The DNA for the CDR3 is TGCGCCAGCTGGGGTAATGAGCAGTTCTTC.

The CDR3 loop is CASSPAGAFYEQYF. The CDR3, as DNA: TGCGCCAGCTCCCCAGCGGGGGCATTCTACGAGCAGTACTTC. The chain combines TRBV5-1 with TRBJ2-7; 8 nucleotides align to TRBD2. Trimming cost V 7 bases and J 3 bases; bases outside gene matches: 9. Germline assignment: CDR1 SGHRS and CDR2 YFSETQ. The CDR3 length is 14 residues.

The chain employs TRBV5-1 and TRBJ2-1; D gene ambiguous. This CDR3 spans 13 amino acids. With 7 bases removed from V and 0 bases from J, the gap between germline ends came to 8 bases. Germline assignment: CDR1 SGHRS and CDR2 YFSETQ. The CDR3 nucleotides are TGCGCCAGCTTGGGCGTCTCCTACAATGAGCAGTTCTTC. Translated: CASLGVSYNEQFF.

V usage is TRBV9 and J usage is TRBJ1-2; possibly TRBD1 for D (6 bases). V was clipped by 4 bases and J by 0 bases, with 10 bases between them. The germline V gene has CDR1 SGDLS and CDR2 YYNGEE. The CDR3 has 14 amino acids. CDR3 amino acids: CASSIGQSNYGYTF. In nucleotides, the CDR3 is TGTGCCAGCAGCATAGGACAGTCTAACTATGGCTACACCTTC.

The chain has TRBV27 and TRBJ2-2; D is perhaps TRBD2 (7 bases). This CDR3 spans 17 amino acids. Looked up from germline, CDR1 is MNHEY and CDR2 is SMNVEV (reference sequence). The germline V and J ends were trimmed by 2 bases and 4 bases, with 17 bases remaining between them. The CDR3 DNA is TGTGCCAGCAGTTTAGTCGGGGTGGGGGGGCGCACCGGGGAGCTGTTTTTT. Translating gives CASSLVGVGGRTGELFF.

In regard to this clone: Other DNA sequences of this sample code for an identical CDR3. The chain recombines TRBV27 with TRBJ2-7, with a possible D match to TRBD2 (6 bases). Germline assignment: CDR1 MNHEY and CDR2 SMNVEV (reference sequence). The V end was cut by 6 bases, the J end by 0 bases, with 9 bases between. The CDR3 consists of 13 residues. This CDR3 reads CASSFSGSYEQYF. CDR3 sequence (DNA): TGTGCCAGCAGCTTTAGCGGCTCCTACGAGCAGTACTTC.

There are a few counts of this clone. V is TRBV28 and J is TRBJ2-7, with a weak D call TRBD2 (6 bases). The CDR3 runs to 15 residues. Trimming removed 6 bases at V and 0 bases at J, with 15 bases between. Per the germline V gene, CDR1 is MDHEN and CDR2 is SYDVKM. The DNA of the CDR3 is TGTGCCAGCAGCTACCCCTTGGGGGGCTCCTACGAGCAGTACTTC. It is translated as CASSYPLGGSYEQYF.

The chain combines TRBV10-1 with TRBJ2-7; 13 bases are shared with TRBD2. Germline V gene data show CDR1 as WNHNN and CDR2 as SYGVQD (reference sequence). Trimming cost V 2 bases and J 0 bases; bases outside gene matches: 4. The CDR3 extends over 17 amino acids. CDR3 amino acids: CASSEGLAGESSYEQYF. The CDR3 bases are TGCGCCAGCAGTGAGGGACTAGCGGGAGAAAGCTCCTACGAGCAGTACTTC.

V is TRBV5-4 and J is TRBJ2-2; the match to TRBD2 covers 8 bases. With V trimmed by 9 bases and J by 4 bases, 2 bases remained unmatched. The CDR3 is 12 amino acids. The germline V gene has CDR1 SGHNT and CDR2 YYREEE (reference sequence). The CDR3 reads CATRGGTGELFF. The CDR3 nucleotides read TGTGCCACCCGGGGGGGCACCGGGGAGCTGTTTTTT. The full variable domain, completed using reference TRBV5-4 and TRBJ2-2, is ETGVTQSPTHLIKTRGQQVTLRCSSQSGHNTVSWYQQALGQGPQFIFQYYREEENGRGNFPPRFSGLQFPNYSSELNVNALELDDSALYLCATRGGTGELFFGEGSRLTVL.